The present TCR beta chain was sequenced within a study of sequential checkpoint blockade in melanoma. The overall study: Randomization was 1:1 between first-line nivolumab→ipilimumab and ipilimumab→nivolumab. After both sequences, patients received maintenance nivolumab.

The CDR3 contains 18 residues. V lost 1 base to trimming and J lost 1 base, with 20 bases between them. Germline assignment: CDR1 SGHVS and CDR2 FQNEAQ. Some clones are missing from TCRdb's copy, which holds only in-frame ones; the method was immunoSEQ multiplex PCR. The table records 17,000 or so clones, 60% to 80% of them present only once. The treatment is: randomized to nivolumab then ipilimumab (arm A) or the reverse (arm B). No patient had prior DNA-damaging chemotherapy. Live CD3+CD8+ CD19− CD56− cells were sorted from PBMCs. The rearrangement uses TRBV7-8 and TRBJ2-7; maybe TRBD1 (6 bases). The specimen was CD8+ T cells sorted from blood (inferred from file names), collected from a patient given nivolumab and ipilimumab in sequence. The sequence came from a human donor with melanoma. The CDR3 sequence is CASSLGSQGPKLSYEQYF. In DNA, the CDR3 is TGTGCCAGCAGCTTAGGGTCACAGGGTCCCAAGTTATCCTACGAGCAGTACTTC.